The rows below give T cell receptor beta chains drawn from one sample of a study of blood T cell repertoires in COVID-19. Sequencing used immunoSEQ multiplex PCR; TCRdb keeps in-frame clones, though not all of them. Of about 170,000 clones listed, 85% are singletons. The sequencing input was peripheral blood. These receptors came from a human donor with acute or convalescent COVID-19. The donor label of this sample is uncertain. Each CDR3 is given with its conserved first and last residue. Each record gives: J gene, V gene, D gene, clone size, CDR3 DNA, CDR3 protein. D genes are given only for firm matches. A clone size is listed for some rows: how often the clone was seen (once, few, many), or a class if it is expanded.

>TRBJ1-2|TRBV2|TRBD1|.
TGTGCCAGCAGCAGGGACAGGGGACTGGGGTATGGCTACACCTTC
CASSRDRGLGYGYTF
>TRBJ1-5|TRBV18|.|.
TGTGCCAGCTCACCGCAGGGAAATCAGCCCCAGCATTTT
CASSPQGNQPQHF
>TRBJ2-7|TRBV5-6|TRBD1|.
TGTGCCAGCAGCTTTGATAGGGGGCCATCCTACGAGCAGTACTTC
CASSFDRGPSYEQYF
>TRBJ1-1|TRBV27|.|.
TGTGCCAGCAGTACCCTCCCAGGGGCCCAGGGAAGAACTGAAGCTTTCTTT
CASSTLPGAQGRTEAFF
>TRBJ1-1|TRBV10-2|.|.
TGCGCCAGCAGTGAGATGGAGACCGAAGCTTTCTTT
CASSEMETEAFF
>TRBJ1-3|TRBV5-1|.|.
TGCGCCAGCAGCACGGACAGCTCTGGAAACACCATATATTTT
CASSTDSSGNTIYF
>TRBJ1-3|TRBV18|.|.
TGTGCCAGCTCGGCAGGGGTTCACTCTGGAAACACCATATATTTT
CASSAGVHSGNTIYF
>TRBJ1-2|TRBV3-1/TRBV3-2|TRBD1|.
TGTGCCAGCAGCCAAGGGACGGGACAGGCTTTCTTC
CASSQGTGQAFF
>TRBJ1-2|TRBV2|TRBD1|.
TGTGCCAGCAGTGTTGGACAGGGCGGCTACACCTTC
CASSVGQGGYTF
>TRBJ2-1|TRBV11-3|.|.
TGTGCCAGCAGCTTAGCCCCGACTGGTTACAATGAGCAGTTCTTC
CASSLAPTGYNEQFF
>TRBJ1-1|TRBV4-2|.|.
TGTGCCAGCAGCCAAGATTTAGGACAAACGAACACTGAAGCTTTCTTT
CASSQDLGQTNTEAFF
>TRBJ2-7|TRBV18|TRBD2|once
TGTGCCAGCTCCCCTGGACTAGCGGGGGGCCTAGGAGACGAGCAGTACTTC
CASSPGLAGGLGDEQYF
>TRBJ2-2|TRBV30|TRBD2|.
TGTGCCTGGCGGGAGCGGGGGGGTTCTGTCGGGGAGCTGTTTTTT
CAWRERGGSVGELFF
>TRBJ1-2|TRBV30|.|.
TGTGCCTGGAGCCGAGACAGGCCGAAAGGCTACACCTTC
CAWSRDRPKGYTF
>TRBJ1-6|TRBV9|.|few
TGTGCCAGCAGTGAACAGGGTTATAATTCACCCCTCCACTTT
CASSEQGYNSPLHF
>TRBJ1-5|TRBV7-9|TRBD1|.
TGTGCCAGCAGCTTAGGGGACAGCGACAATCAGCCCCAGCATTTT
CASSLGDSDNQPQHF
>TRBJ1-4|TRBV11-3|TRBD1|.
TGTGCCAGCAGCCCGACAGGGGGCAATGAAAAACTGTTTTTT
CASSPTGGNEKLFF
>TRBJ1-2|TRBV9|TRBD1|.
TGTGCCAGCAGCGTAGCTTCGGACAGGGGCTATGGCTACACCTTC
CASSVASDRGYGYTF
>TRBJ1-5|TRBV18|.|.
TGTGCCAGCTCACCGACAGCAAATAGCAATCAGCCCCAGCATTTT
CASSPTANSNQPQHF
>TRBJ2-5|TRBV3-1/TRBV3-2|.|.
TGTGCCAGCAGCCCGCTGGGGCTCGGACCGTACTTC
CASSPLGLGPYF
>TRBJ2-3|TRBV5-6|.|.
TGTGCCAGCAGCTCGGTGGGGAGTTCAGATACGCAGTATTTT
CASSSVGSSDTQYF
>TRBJ2-7|TRBV18|TRBD1|few
TGTGCCAGCTCACCACCGGGACAGGCACTCTACGAGCAGTACTTC
CASSPPGQALYEQYF
>TRBJ1-6|TRBV6-5|TRBD1|.
TGTGCCAGCAGTTCCCTCGACAGGGGGAGGTGGGCACCCCTCCACTTT
CASSSLDRGRWAPLHF
>TRBJ2-7|TRBV27|.|.
TGTGCCAGCAGTTCAGGGTTCTACGAGCAGTACTTC
CASSSGFYEQYF
>TRBJ1-3|TRBV5-5|.|.
TGTGCCAGCAGCACAGGTGGGACTGGAAACACCATATATTTT
CASSTGGTGNTIYF
>TRBJ2-2|TRBV19|TRBD2|.
TGTGCCAGTAGTATCCCCCACTCGCGGGGGGGCCGGGTGGCCGGGGAGCTGTTTTTT
CASSIPHSRGGRVAGELFF
>TRBJ1-1|TRBV9|.|once
TGTGCCAGCACCCGGGGGGCCGACACTGAAGCTTTCTTT
CASTRGADTEAFF
>TRBJ2-1|TRBV2|.|.
TGTGCCAGCAGTGATGGACGGGGTAATGAGCAGTTCTTC
CASSDGRGNEQFF
>TRBJ1-3|TRBV4-3|.|.
TGCGCCAGCAGCCAAGATTTCGGCGATCAGGACACCATATATTTT
CASSQDFGDQDTIYF
>TRBJ1-3|TRBV6-1|.|.
TGTGCCAGCAGTGAAGGGGCTGCGCCCACTGGAAACACCATATATTTT
CASSEGAAPTGNTIYF
>TRBJ1-2|TRBV9|.|.
TGTGCCAGCAGCGTAGACGGGGTTCCTTATGGCTACACCTTC
CASSVDGVPYGYTF
>TRBJ1-4|TRBV5-5|TRBD1|few
TGTGCCAGCACACTAACCGGGACAGCTAATGAAAAACTGTTTTTT
CASTLTGTANEKLFF
>TRBJ2-3|TRBV12-3/TRBV12-4|.|.
TGTGCCAGCAGTTTGGACATCGCAGATACGCAGTATTTT
CASSLDIADTQYF
>TRBJ1-4|TRBV28|.|.
TGTGCCAGCAGTTTTTGGAGGAATCGGGGTGGAACTAATGAAAAACTGTTTTTT
CASSFWRNRGGTNEKLFF
>TRBJ1-1|TRBV24-1|.|.
TGTGCCACCAGTGGCCCCAAAGGGGTGGACACTGAAGCTTTCTTT
CATSGPKGVDTEAFF
>TRBJ2-6|TRBV4-1|.|.
TGCGCCAGCAGCCCAGGAGGGCCCAACGTCCTGACTTTC
CASSPGGPNVLTF
>TRBJ2-7|TRBV4-1|.|.
TGCGCCAGCAGCCTTACGAGACAAGGGGTTTACGAGCAGTACTTC
CASSLTRQGVYEQYF
>TRBJ1-2|TRBV27|.|once
TGTGCCAGCGCCAAAACAGGGAACTATGGCTACACCTTC
CASAKTGNYGYTF
>TRBJ2-1|TRBV24-1|TRBD1|.
TGTGCCACCAGTGATCCCGGGACAGGGAACAATGAGCAGTTCTTC
CATSDPGTGNNEQFF
>TRBJ1-3|TRBV2|.|.
TGTGCCAGCAGCGTTTCAGCGGCTGGAAACACCATATATTTT
CASSVSAAGNTIYF
>TRBJ1-2|TRBV2|.|.
TGTGCCAGCGCAGAAGGGAACACAGGGAGCGGCTACACCTTC
CASAEGNTGSGYTF
>TRBJ2-3|TRBV3-1/TRBV3-2|TRBD2|.
TGTGCCAGCAGCCCACGGACTAGCGGGGGGTCCCCTCTGAGCACAGATACGCAGTATTTT
CASSPRTSGGSPLSTDTQYF
>TRBJ1-3|TRBV2|TRBD1|.
TGTGCCAGCAGTGTGGGACAGGGCTCTTCTGGAAACACCATATATTTT
CASSVGQGSSGNTIYF
>TRBJ1-2|TRBV7-9|TRBD1|once
TGTGCCAGCAGCTTTAGGGACAGCCCCTATGGCTACACCTTC
CASSFRDSPYGYTF
>TRBJ2-1|TRBV6-5|TRBD2|.
TGTGCCAGCAGAGGACTAGCGGGTTATCCCAATGAGCAGTTCTTC
CASRGLAGYPNEQFF
>TRBJ2-5|TRBV11-2|TRBD1|.
TGTGCCAGCAGATCCGGGACAGGGGGCCAAGAGACCCAGTACTTC
CASRSGTGGQETQYF
>TRBJ1-2|TRBV6-2/TRBV6-3|TRBD1|.
TGTGCCAGCAGTTACAGGGGACAGAACTATGGCTACACCTTC
CASSYRGQNYGYTF
>TRBJ2-6|TRBV4-2|.|.
TGTGCCAGCAGCCAAGGACATCGACCCTCTGGGGCCAACGTCCTGACTTTC
CASSQGHRPSGANVLTF
>TRBJ2-5|TRBV3-1/TRBV3-2|.|.
TGTGCCAGCAGCCAAGATGGAAGGGGCAGGGACCAAGAGACCCAGTACTTC
CASSQDGRGRDQETQYF
>TRBJ1-4|TRBV3-1/TRBV3-2|.|.
TGTGCCAGCAGCCCGCGGACAGTTGCAACTAATGAAAAACTGTTTTTT
CASSPRTVATNEKLFF